The clone carrying this T cell receptor (beta chain) was picked up a small number of times. This sample is drawn from a study of blood T cell repertoires in COVID-19. Study at large: Collection of acute and convalescent COVID-19 samples took place in the United States, Italy and Spain. PBMCs, B-cell-depleted T cells, or T cells provided the cDNA or gDNA that made up the material.

The CDR3 extends over 19 amino acids. CDR1 is KGHSH and CDR2 is LQKENI in the germline V gene. The ends were cut back, 4 bases at V and 0 bases at J, with 19 bases in the middle. Per the original methods: The assay estimated nucleated cells by amplifying reference gene primers. The data were produced by immunoSEQ multiplex PCR, yet TCRdb's version contains in-frame clones alone and is incomplete. V and J calls and clone size are given by that table; D and trimming were obtained from the DNA. The table shows around 200,000 clones, with around 79% occurring only once. Seattle patients were enrolled during active infection and followed longitudinally.

This receptor was identified in a woman aged 40 to 50 with COVID-19, enrolled during active disease. V gene TRBV18 combines with J gene TRBJ1-6, with D unclear. Sequenced sample: peripheral blood. CDR3 loop: CASSQALGLISSYNSPLHF. The CDR3 region has the DNA TGTGCCAGCTCACAGGCGCTTGGACTTATAAGCTCCTATAATTCACCCCTCCACTTT.